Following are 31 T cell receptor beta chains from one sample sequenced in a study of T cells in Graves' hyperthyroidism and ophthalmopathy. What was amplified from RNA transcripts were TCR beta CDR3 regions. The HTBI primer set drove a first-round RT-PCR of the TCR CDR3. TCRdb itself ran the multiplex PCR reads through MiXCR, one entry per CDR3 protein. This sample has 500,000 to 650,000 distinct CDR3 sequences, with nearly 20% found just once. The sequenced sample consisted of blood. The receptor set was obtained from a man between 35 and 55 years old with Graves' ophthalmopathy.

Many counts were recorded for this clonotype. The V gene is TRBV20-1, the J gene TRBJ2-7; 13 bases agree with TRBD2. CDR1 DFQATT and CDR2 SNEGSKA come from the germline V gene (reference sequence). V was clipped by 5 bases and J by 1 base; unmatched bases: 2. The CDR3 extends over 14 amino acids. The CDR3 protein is CSALTSGRSYEQYF. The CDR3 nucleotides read TGCAGTGCTTTGACTAGCGGGAGGTCCTACGAGCAGTACTTC.

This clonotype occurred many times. The CDR3 spells CASSFRRHPRGETQYF. The CDR3 DNA reads TGTGCCAGCAGTTTCCGTAGGCACCCTAGGGGGGAGACCCAGTACTTC. This rearrangement joins TRBV28 to TRBJ2-5; D is possibly TRBD1 (6 bases). This CDR3 has 16 residues. Trimming cost V 3 bases and J 5 bases, with 19 bases left between them. Germline V lookup: CDR1 MDHEN, CDR2 SYDVKM.

CDR3 coding DNA: TGTGCCAGCAGCTTTGGGACTAGCGGTTCTAAGCAGTTCTTC. Translation gives CASSFGTSGSKQFF. V gene TRBV7-9 combines with J gene TRBJ2-1; 11 nucleotides align to TRBD2. The CDR3 totals 14 residues. Germline V gene data show CDR1 as SEHNR and CDR2 as FQNEAQ (reference sequence). Germline trimming cut 3 bases from V and 11 bases from J; bases unmatched to any gene: 6.

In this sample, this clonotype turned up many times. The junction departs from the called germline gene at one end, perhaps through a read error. CDR3 protein: CASSLADRGDTQYF. The CDR3 nucleotides read TGTGCTAGCAGCTTAGCAGATCGGGGGGATACGCAGTATTTT. This chain joins TRBV7-7 and TRBJ2-3, with D possibly matching TRBD2 (6 bases). This CDR3 is built from 14 residues. CDR1 and CDR2 (germline): SSHAT, FNYEAQ (reference sequence). The entire variable domain, with the rest obtained from reference TRBV7-7 and TRBJ2-3, is as follows: GAGVSQSPRYKVTKRGQDVTLRCDPISSHATLYWYQQALGQGPEFLTYFNYEAQPDKSGLPSDRFSAERPEGSISTLTIQRTEQRDSAMYRCASSLADRGDTQYFGPGTRLTVL.

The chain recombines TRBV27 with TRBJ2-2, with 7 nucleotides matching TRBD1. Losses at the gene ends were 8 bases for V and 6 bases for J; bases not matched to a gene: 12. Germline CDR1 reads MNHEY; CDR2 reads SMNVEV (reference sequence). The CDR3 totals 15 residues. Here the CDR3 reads CASHRQGNIAGELFF. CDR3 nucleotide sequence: TGTGCCAGCCACCGACAGGGTAATATCGCCGGGGAGCTGTTTTTT.

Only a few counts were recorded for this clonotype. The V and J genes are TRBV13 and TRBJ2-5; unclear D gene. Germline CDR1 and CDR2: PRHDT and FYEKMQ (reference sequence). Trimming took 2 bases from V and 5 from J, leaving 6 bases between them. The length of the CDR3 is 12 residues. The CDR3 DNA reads TGTGCCAGCAGCTTAATCGCCGAGACCCAGTACTTC. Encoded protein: CASSLIAETQYF. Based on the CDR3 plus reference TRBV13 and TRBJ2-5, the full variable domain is AAGVIQSPRHLIKEKRETATLKCYPIPRHDTVYWYQQGPGQDPQFLISFYEKMQSDKGSIPDRFSAQQFSDYHSELNMSSLELGDSALYFCASSLIAETQYFGPGTRLLVL.

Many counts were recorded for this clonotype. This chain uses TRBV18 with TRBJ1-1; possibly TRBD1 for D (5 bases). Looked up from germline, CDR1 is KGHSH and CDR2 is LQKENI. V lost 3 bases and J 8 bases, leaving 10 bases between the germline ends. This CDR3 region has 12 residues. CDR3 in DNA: TGTGCCAGCTCACCGCAGGGTGCAGAAGCTTTCTTT. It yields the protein CASSPQGAEAFF.

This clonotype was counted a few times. CDR3 loop: CASSLTSGINEQYF. In nucleotides, the CDR3 is TGTGCCAGCAGCTTGACTAGCGGAATAAACGAGCAGTACTTC. The chain recombines TRBV5-6 with TRBJ2-7, with 8 bases that match TRBD2. Germline V CDR1 and CDR2: SGHDT, YYEEEE. The CDR3 spans 14 residues. The J segment lost 5 bases and the V segment lost 1 base, leaving 5 bases of the junction unmatched.

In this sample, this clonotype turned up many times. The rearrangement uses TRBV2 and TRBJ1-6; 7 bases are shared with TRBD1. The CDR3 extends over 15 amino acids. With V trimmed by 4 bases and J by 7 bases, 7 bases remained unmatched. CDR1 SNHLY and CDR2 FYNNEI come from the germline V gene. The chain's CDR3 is CASSGDSSINSPLHF. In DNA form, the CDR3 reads TGTGCCAGCAGTGGGGACAGTTCTATAAATTCACCCCTCCACTTT.

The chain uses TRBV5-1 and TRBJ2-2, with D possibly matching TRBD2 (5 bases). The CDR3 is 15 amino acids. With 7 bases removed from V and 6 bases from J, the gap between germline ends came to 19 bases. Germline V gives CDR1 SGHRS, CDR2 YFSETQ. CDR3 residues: CASAPPGKPSGELFF. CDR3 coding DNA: TGCGCCAGCGCCCCGCCGGGAAAACCGTCCGGGGAGCTGTTTTTT. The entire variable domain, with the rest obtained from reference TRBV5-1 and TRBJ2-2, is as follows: KAGVTQTPRYLIKTRGQQVTLSCSPISGHRSVSWYQQTPGQGLQFLFEYFSETQRNKGNFPGRFSGRQFSNSRSEMNVSTLELGDSALYLCASAPPGKPSGELFFGEGSRLTVL.

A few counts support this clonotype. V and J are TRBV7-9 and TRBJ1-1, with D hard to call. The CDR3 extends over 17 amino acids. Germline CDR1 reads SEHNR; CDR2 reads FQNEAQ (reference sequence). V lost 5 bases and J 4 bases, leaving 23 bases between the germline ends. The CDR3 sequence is CASSARKEGRVGTEAFF. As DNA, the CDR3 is TGTGCCAGCAGCGCCCGTAAGGAAGGGCGGGTGGGCACTGAAGCTTTCTTT.

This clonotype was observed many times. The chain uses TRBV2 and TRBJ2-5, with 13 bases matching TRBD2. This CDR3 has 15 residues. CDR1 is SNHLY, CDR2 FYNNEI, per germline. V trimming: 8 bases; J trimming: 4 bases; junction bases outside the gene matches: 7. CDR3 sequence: CASGPRLAGGETQYF. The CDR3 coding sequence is TGTGCCAGCGGACCTAGACTAGCGGGGGGAGAGACCCAGTACTTC.

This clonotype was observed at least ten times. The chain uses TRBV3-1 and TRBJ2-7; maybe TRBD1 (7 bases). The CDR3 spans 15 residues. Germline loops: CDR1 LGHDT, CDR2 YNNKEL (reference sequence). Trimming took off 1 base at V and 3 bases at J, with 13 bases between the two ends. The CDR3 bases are TGTGCCAGCAGCCAAGCGGCAGGGGGGAACTACGAGCAGTACTTC. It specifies CASSQAAGGNYEQYF.

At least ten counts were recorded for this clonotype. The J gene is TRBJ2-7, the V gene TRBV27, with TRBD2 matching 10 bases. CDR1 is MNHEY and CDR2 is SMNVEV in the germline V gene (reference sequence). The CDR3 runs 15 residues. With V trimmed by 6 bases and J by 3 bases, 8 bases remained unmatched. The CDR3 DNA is TGTGCCAGCAGGAGGGGACTAGCGTCTGGCTACGAGCAGTACTTC. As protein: CASRRGLASGYEQYF.

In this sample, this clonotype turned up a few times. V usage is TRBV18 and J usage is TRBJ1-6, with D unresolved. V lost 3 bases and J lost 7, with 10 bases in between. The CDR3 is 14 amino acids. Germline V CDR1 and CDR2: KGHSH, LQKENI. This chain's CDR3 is CASSPRVENSPLHF. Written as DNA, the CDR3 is TGTGCCAGCTCACCCCGGGTAGAGAATTCACCCCTCCACTTT.

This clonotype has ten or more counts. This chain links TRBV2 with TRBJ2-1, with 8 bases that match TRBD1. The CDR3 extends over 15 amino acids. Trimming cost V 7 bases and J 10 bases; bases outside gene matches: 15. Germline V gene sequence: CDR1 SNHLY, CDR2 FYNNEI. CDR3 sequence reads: CASIRGQGTYGEQFF. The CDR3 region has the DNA TGTGCCAGCATCCGAGGACAGGGTACCTATGGGGAGCAGTTCTTC.

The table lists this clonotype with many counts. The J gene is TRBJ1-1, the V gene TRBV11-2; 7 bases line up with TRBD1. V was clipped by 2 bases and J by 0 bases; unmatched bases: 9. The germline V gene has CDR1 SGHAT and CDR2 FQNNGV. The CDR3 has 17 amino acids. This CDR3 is CASSLTYRGPVNTEAFF. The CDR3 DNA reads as TGTGCCAGCAGCTTAACGTACAGGGGCCCAGTGAACACTGAAGCTTTCTTT.

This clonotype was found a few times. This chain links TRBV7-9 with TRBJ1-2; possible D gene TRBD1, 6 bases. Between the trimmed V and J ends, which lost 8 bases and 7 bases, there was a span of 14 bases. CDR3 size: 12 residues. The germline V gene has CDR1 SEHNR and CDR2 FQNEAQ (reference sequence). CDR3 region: CASAFGGAGYTF. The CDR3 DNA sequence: TGTGCCAGCGCTTTCGGGGGGGCTGGCTACACCTTC.

As DNA, the CDR3 is TGCGCCAGCAGCCCGACATGGGGCGGGGCCAGCTCCTACGAGCAGTACTTC. It translates to CASSPTWGGASSYEQYF. The chain joins TRBV5-1 to TRBJ2-7, with a tentative D call TRBD2 (6 bases). Germline CDR1 SGHRS, CDR2 YFSETQ. This CDR3 spans 17 amino acids. Trimming shortened V by 4 bases and J by 0 bases, and 20 bases separated the two germline ends.

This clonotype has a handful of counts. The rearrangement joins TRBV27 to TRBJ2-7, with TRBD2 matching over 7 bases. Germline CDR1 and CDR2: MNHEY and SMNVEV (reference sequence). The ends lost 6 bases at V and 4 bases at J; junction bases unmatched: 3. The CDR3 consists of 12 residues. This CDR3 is CASRGSGYEQYF. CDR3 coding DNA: TGTGCCAGCAGGGGTAGCGGGTACGAGCAGTACTTC.

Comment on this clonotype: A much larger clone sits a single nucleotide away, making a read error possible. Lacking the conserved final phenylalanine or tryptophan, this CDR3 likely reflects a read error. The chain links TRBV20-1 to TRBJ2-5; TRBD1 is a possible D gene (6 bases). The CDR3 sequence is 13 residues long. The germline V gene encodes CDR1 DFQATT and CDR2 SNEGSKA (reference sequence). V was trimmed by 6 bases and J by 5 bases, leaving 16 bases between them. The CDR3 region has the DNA TGCAGTGCCCAATTTTGGGGGCACGAGACCCAGTACCTC. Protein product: CSAQFWGHETQYL.

The CDR3: CSVGSGTDTQYF. The CDR3 DNA follows: TGCAGCGTTGGTAGCGGTACAGATACGCAGTATTTT. The chain is built from TRBV29-1 and TRBJ2-3, with a weak D call TRBD2 (6 bases). V shed 4 bases and J shed 3 bases, with 8 bases lying between them. The germline gives CDR1 SQVTM, CDR2 ANQGSEA. The CDR3 length is 12 residues.

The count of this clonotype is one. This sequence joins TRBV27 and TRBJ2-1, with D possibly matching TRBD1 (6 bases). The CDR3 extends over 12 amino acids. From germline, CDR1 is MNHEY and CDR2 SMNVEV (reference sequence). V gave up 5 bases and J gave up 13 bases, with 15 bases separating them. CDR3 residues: CASSPTGTGQFF. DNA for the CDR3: TGTGCCAGCAGTCCCACAGGGACCGGCCAGTTCTTC.

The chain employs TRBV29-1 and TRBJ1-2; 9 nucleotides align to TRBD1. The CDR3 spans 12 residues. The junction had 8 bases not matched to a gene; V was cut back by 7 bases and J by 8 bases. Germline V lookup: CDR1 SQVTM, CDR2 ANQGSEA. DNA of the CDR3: TGCAGCGGGGGGGACAGGGCGCGGGGCTACACCTTC. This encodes CSGGDRARGYTF. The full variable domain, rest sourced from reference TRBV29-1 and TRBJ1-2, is SAVISQKPSRDICQRGTSLTIQCQVDSQVTMMFWYRQQPGQSLTLIATANQGSEATYESGFVIDKFPISRPNLTFSTLTVSNMSPEDSSIYLCSGGDRARGYTFGSGTRLTVV.

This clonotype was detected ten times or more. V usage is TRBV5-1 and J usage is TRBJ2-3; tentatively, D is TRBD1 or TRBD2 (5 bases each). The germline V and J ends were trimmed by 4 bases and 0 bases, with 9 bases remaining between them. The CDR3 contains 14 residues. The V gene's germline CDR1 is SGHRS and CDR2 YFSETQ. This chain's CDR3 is CASSGGTSTDTQYF. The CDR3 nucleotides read TGCGCCAGCAGCGGGGGAACAAGCACAGATACGCAGTATTTT.

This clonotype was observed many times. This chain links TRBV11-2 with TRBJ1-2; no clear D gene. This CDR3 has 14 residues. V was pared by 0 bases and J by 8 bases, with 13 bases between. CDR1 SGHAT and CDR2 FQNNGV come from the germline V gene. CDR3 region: CASSLDVYRSGYTF. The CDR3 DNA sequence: TGTGCCAGCAGCTTAGATGTCTACAGATCGGGCTACACCTTC.

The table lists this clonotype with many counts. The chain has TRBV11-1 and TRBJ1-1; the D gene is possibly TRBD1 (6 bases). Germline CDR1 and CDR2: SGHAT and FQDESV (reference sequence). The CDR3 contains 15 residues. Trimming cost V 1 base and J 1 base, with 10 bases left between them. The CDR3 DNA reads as TGTGCCAGCAGCTTAGAGGGCAGGGGGAACACTGAAGCTTTCTTT. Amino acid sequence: CASSLEGRGNTEAFF.

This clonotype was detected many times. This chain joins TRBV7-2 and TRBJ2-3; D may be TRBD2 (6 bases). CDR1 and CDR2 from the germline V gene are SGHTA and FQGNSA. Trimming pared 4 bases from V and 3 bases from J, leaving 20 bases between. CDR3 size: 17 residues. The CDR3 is CASSSPVGSRETDTQYF. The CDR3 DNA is TGTGCCAGCAGCTCACCGGTGGGCAGCCGGGAGACAGATACGCAGTATTTT. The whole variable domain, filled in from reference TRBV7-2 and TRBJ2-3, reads GAGVSQSPSNKVTEKGKDVELRCDPISGHTALYWYRQSLGQGLEFLIYFQGNSAPDKSGLPSDRFSAERTGGSVSTLTIQRTQQEDSAVYLCASSSPVGSRETDTQYFGPGTRLTVL.

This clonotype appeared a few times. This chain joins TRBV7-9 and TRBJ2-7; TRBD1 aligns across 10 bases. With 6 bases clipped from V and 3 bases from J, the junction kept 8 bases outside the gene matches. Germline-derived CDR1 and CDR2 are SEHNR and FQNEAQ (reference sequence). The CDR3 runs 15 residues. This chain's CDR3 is CASRRGQGDHYEQYF. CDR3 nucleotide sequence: TGTGCCAGCAGGCGAGGACAGGGGGATCACTACGAGCAGTACTTC.

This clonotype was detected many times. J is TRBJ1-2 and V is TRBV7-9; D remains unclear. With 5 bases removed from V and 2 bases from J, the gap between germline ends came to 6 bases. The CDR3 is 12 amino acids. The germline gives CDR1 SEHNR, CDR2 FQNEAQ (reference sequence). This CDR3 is CASSPGNYGYTF. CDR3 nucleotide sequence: TGTGCCAGCAGCCCGGGCAACTATGGCTACACCTTC.

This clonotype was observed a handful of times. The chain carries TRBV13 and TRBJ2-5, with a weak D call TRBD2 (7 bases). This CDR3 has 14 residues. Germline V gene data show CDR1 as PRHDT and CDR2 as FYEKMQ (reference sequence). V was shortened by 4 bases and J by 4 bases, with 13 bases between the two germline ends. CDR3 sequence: CASSSGGPSETQYF. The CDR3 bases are TGTGCCAGCAGCTCCGGGGGGCCGTCAGAGACCCAGTACTTC. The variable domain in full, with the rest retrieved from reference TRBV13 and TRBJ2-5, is AAGVIQSPRHLIKEKRETATLKCYPIPRHDTVYWYQQGPGQDPQFLISFYEKMQSDKGSIPDRFSAQQFSDYHSELNMSSLELGDSALYFCASSSGGPSETQYFGPGTRLLVL.